This T cell receptor beta chain was profiled in a study of cytomegalovirus exposure and HLA in healthy donors. The CDR3 is 16 residues long. Germline CDR1 and CDR2: LNHDA and SQIVND (reference sequence). After removal of 5 bases from V and 10 bases from J, the junction contained 13 bases not matched to a gene. PCR was performed using 60 Vbeta and 13 Jbeta primers. TCRdb's table, derived via immunoSEQ multiplex PCR, lists solely in-frame clones and lacks some. This sample has some 180,000 clones, with nearly 80% found just once. Points on this clone: The target antigen is unknown.

Regarding the study as a whole: What a later analysis reportedly showed was that an Asian-associated ancestry cluster had fewer N-insertions than the roughly 670-donor mean.

The chain links TRBV19 to TRBJ2-1; 11 nucleotides line up with TRBD2. The TCR sequence derives from a female donor in good health and CMV-seronegative. The sequencing input was PBMCs. In nucleotides, the CDR3 is TGTGCCAGTAGTCCGTGGACTAGCGGGCAAGGTTACGAGCAGTTCTTC. Its translation is CASSPWTSGQGYEQFF.